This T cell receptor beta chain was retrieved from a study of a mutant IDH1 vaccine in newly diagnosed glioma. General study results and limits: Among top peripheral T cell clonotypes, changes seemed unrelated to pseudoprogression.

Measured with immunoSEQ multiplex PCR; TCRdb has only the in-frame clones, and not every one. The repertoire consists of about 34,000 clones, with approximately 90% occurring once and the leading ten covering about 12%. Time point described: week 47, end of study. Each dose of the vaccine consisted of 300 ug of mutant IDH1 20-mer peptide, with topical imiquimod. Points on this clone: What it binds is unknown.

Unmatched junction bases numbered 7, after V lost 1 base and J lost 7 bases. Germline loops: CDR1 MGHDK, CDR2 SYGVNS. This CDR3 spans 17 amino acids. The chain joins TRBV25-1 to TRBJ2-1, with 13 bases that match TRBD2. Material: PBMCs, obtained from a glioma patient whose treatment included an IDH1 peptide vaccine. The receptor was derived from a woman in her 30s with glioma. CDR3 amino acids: CASSEFETSGGGNEQFF. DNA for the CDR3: TGTGCCAGCAGTGAATTCGAAACTAGCGGGGGGGGTAATGAGCAGTTCTTC.